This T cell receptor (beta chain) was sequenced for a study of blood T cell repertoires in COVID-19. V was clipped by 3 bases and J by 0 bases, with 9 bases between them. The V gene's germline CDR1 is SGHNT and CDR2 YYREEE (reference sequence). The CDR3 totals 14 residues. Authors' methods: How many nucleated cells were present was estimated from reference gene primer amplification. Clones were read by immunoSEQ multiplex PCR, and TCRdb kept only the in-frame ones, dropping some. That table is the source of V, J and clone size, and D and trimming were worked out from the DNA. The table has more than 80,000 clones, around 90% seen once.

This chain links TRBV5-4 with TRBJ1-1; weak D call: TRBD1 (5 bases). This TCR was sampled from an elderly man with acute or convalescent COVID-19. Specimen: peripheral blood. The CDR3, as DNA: TGTGCCAGCAGCTCCAGGGAGGTGAACACTGAAGCTTTCTTT. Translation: CASSSREVNTEAFF.